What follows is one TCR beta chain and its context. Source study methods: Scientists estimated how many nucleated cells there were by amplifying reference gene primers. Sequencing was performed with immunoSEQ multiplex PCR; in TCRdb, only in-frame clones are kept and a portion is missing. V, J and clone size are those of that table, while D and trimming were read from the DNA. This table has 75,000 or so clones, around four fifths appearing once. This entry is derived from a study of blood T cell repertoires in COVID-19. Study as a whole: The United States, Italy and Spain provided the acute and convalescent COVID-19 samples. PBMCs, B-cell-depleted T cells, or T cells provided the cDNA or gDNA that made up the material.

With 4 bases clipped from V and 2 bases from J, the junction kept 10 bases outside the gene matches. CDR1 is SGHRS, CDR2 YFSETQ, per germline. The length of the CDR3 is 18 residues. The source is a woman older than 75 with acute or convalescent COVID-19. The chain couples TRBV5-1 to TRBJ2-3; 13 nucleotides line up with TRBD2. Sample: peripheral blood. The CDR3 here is CASSPGRTSGGPTDTQYF. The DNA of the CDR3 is TGCGCCAGCAGCCCCGGGCGGACTAGCGGGGGTCCCACAGATACGCAGTATTTT.